The 18 T cell receptor beta chains below come from one sample, sequenced in a study of vaccination effects on CD4 cells after COVID-19 (dated by TCRdb to between 2020 and 2023). The library was made by the immunoSEQ multiplex PCR assay. The table comes from immuneACCESS by way of TCRdb, which keeps in-frame sequences with V and J called. Part of the clones is missing from these tables; in studies checked, under half for an unresolved V gene and the rest for unknown reasons. The sample table contains tens of thousands of clones; only one count was recorded for about 74% of them. The top ten clones comprise roughly 2% of the sample. These receptors have no identified antigens. After less than eleven days of culture, CD4+ T cells were isolated with the EasySep CD4+ T cell isolation kit. The material was CD4+ T cells from PBMCs cultured without peptide, obtained before COVID-19 vaccination. All receptors come from a human donor who received a COVID-19 vaccine.

V is TRBV28 and J is TRBJ2-2, with 8 bases that match TRBD2. Looked up from germline, CDR1 is MDHEN and CDR2 is SYDVKM. The trim removed 7 bases at V and 0 bases at J, leaving 7 bases unmatched. The CDR3 sequence is 16 residues long. The CDR3 DNA is TGTGCCAGCACCACTAGCGGAAGTACGAACACCGGGGAGCTGTTTTTT. This gives the protein CASTTSGSTNTGELFF.

The CDR3 protein is CASSRGRETQYF. The CDR3 nucleotides are TGTGCCAGCAGCCGGGGAAGGGAGACCCAGTACTTC. The rearrangement links TRBV3-1 (or the pseudogene TRBV3-2) to TRBJ2-5, with D uncertain. V gave up 4 bases and J gave up 5 bases, with 8 bases separating them. The CDR3 runs to 12 residues. Germline values: CDR1 LGHDT, CDR2 YNNKEL (reference sequence).

This clone was seen only a few times. V is TRBV19 and J is TRBJ1-5; possibly TRBD1 for D (5 bases). The CDR3 is 16 amino acids. Trimming took 1 base from V and 2 from J, leaving 12 bases between them. CDR1 and CDR2 from the germline V gene are LNHDA and SQIVND (reference sequence). The CDR3 loop is CASSIVGASGNQPQHF. CDR3 DNA: TGTGCCAGTAGTATAGTTGGGGCTAGTGGCAATCAGCCCCAGCATTTT.

This clone was counted only a few times. The chain combines TRBV15 with TRBJ1-4; D is uncertain. Trimming pared 0 bases from V and 3 bases from J, leaving 8 bases between. The CDR3 contains 15 residues. Germline lookup yields CDR1 LNHNV and CDR2 YYDKDF (reference sequence). Written as DNA, the CDR3 is TGTGCCACCAGCAGAGAGAGGGAATCTAATGAAAAACTGTTTTTT. It yields the protein CATSRERESNEKLFF.

In its sample, this clone was seen a few times. The chain is built from TRBV29-1 and TRBJ1-4; D possibly corresponds to TRBD1 (6 bases). V was clipped by 6 bases and J by 5 bases, with 10 bases between them. Germline V gene lookup returns CDR1 SQVTM and CDR2 ANQGSEA. The CDR3 has 12 residues. The CDR3 is CSVRQDNEKLFF. CDR3 DNA: TGCAGCGTACGACAGGACAATGAAAAACTGTTTTTT.

This chain links TRBV7-2 with TRBJ2-5; the D is unclear. CDR1 is SGHTA, CDR2 FQGNSA, per germline. CDR3 size: 14 residues. Deletions cut 5 bases from V and 5 bases from J, with 15 bases between. In DNA, the CDR3 is TGTGCCAGCAGCCCTAGTTGGGGTGGGGAGACCCAGTACTTC. Translation gives CASSPSWGGETQYF.

The rearrangement joins TRBV25-1 to TRBJ1-2; the D is unclear. CDR1 is MGHDK and CDR2 is SYGVNS in the germline V gene. This CDR3 region has 11 residues. The V and J ends lost 5 bases and 5 bases respectively, with 6 bases between them. CDR3 DNA sequence: TGTGCCAGCAGTAAAGGTTATGGCTACACCTTC. Amino acid sequence: CASSKGYGYTF.

The J gene is TRBJ1-1, the V gene TRBV28, with a tentative D call TRBD1 (5 bases). The CDR3 length is 12 residues. Germline assignment: CDR1 MDHEN and CDR2 SYDVKM. The germline V and J ends were trimmed by 0 bases and 12 bases, with 11 bases remaining between them. The CDR3 DNA reads as TGTGCCAGCAGTTTATGGGGGCTTATGACTTTCTTT. It specifies CASSLWGLMTFF.

The chain uses TRBV29-1 and TRBJ1-2, with a tentative D call TRBD1 (5 bases). V was clipped by 3 bases and J by 6 bases, with 17 bases between them. Germline V CDR1 and CDR2: SQVTM, ANQGSEA. CDR3 size: 14 residues. In nucleotides, the CDR3 is TGCAGCGTTGACCGTCCGGCAGGGCGGGATGGCTACACCTTC. Protein: CSVDRPAGRDGYTF.

This clone is a singleton in its sample. This CDR3 is CASSLTGGGYTF. The DNA for the CDR3 is TGTGCCAGCAGCTTGACAGGGGGCGGCTACACCTTC. The rearrangement uses TRBV7-2 and TRBJ1-2; 10 positions match TRBD1. The CDR3 has 12 amino acids. Germline-derived CDR1 and CDR2 are SGHTA and FQGNSA. V gave up 3 bases and J gave up 8 bases; unmatched junction bases: 0.

The V call is TRBV6-5, the J call TRBJ2-4; D is unresolved. The ends were cut back, 0 bases at V and 6 bases at J, with 12 bases in the middle. The CDR3 consists of 15 residues. CDR1 MNHEY and CDR2 SVGAGI come from the germline V gene. As DNA, the CDR3 is TGTGCCAGCAGTTACTCTAGGCAGCAAGGAAACATTCAGTACTTC. It specifies CASSYSRQQGNIQYF.

The rearrangement joins TRBV5-1 to TRBJ2-3; TRBD1 matches at 8 bases. Germline CDR1 reads SGHRS; CDR2 reads YFSETQ. CDR3 size: 19 residues. V lost 4 bases to trimming and J lost 2 bases; unmatched junction nucleotides: 18. The CDR3 bases are TGCGCCAGCAGCACCTCGGACAGGGTAGGGACGGCTGCCACAGATACGCAGTATTTT. It is translated as CASSTSDRVGTAATDTQYF.

J is TRBJ2-3 and V is TRBV9; perhaps TRBD2 as D (5 bases). Germline V CDR1 and CDR2: SGDLS, YYNGEE. Trimming left V 4 bases short and J 4 bases short, with 19 bases between. This CDR3 has 16 amino acids. DNA for the CDR3: TGTGCCAGCAGCACTTATCCGGAGGCCCGCGCAGATACGCAGTATTTT. It codes for CASSTYPEARADTQYF.

V is TRBV2 and J is TRBJ1-5; the D gene is possibly TRBD1 (6 bases). Trimming stripped 5 bases from V and 0 bases from J, with 11 bases between. CDR3 length: 15 amino acids. Germline-derived CDR1 and CDR2 are SNHLY and FYNNEI. CDR3 residues: CASSSQGGSNQPQHF. The CDR3 DNA reads TGTGCCAGCAGTTCACAGGGCGGTAGCAATCAGCCCCAGCATTTT.

Here the CDR3 DNA reads TGTGCCAGCAGCTCATATACCTCTAGCACAGATACGCAGTATTTT. Protein: CASSSYTSSTDTQYF. V is TRBV7-2 and J is TRBJ2-3; D gene ambiguous. The CDR3 is made up of 15 amino acids. CDR1 is SGHTA, CDR2 FQGNSA, per germline. The V and J ends lost 4 bases and 0 bases respectively, with 11 bases between them.

V gene TRBV19 combines with J gene TRBJ1-2, with 9 positions matching TRBD1. CDR1 LNHDA and CDR2 SQIVND come from the germline V gene (reference sequence). Trimming removed 9 bases from V and 4 bases from J; junction bases left unmatched: 3. The CDR3 contains 12 residues. The CDR3 sequence is CASGQGIYGYTF. CDR3 bases: TGTGCCAGCGGACAGGGGATCTATGGCTACACCTTC.

V usage is TRBV29-1 and J usage is TRBJ1-3, with D perhaps matching TRBD1 (5 bases). V was pared by 6 bases and J by 1 base, with 13 bases between. Per germline, CDR1 SQVTM and CDR2 ANQGSEA. This CDR3 spans 14 amino acids. CDR3 sequence (DNA): TGCAGCGTCGCGGGGGTTGAGTCTGGAAACACCATATATTTT. This translates into CSVAGVESGNTIYF.

This sequence joins TRBV7-2 and TRBJ2-2; D not certain. CDR1 is SGHTA and CDR2 is FQGNSA in the germline V gene. Trimming cost V 2 bases and J 4 bases, with 11 bases left between them. The CDR3 covers 15 residues. For the CDR3, the DNA is TGTGCCAGCAGCTTAATGGGCTCTTCCACCGGGGAGCTGTTTTTT. This gives the protein CASSLMGSSTGELFF.